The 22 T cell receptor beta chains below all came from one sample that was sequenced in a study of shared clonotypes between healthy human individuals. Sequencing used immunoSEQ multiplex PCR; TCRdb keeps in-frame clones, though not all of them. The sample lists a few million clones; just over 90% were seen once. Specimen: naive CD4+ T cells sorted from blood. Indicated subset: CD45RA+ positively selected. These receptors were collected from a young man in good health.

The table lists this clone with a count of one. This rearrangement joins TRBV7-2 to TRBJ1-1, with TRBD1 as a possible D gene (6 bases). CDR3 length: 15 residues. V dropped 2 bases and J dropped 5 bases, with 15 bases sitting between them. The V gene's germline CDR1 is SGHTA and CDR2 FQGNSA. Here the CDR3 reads CASSLRGTVVTEAFF. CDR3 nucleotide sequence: TGTGCCAGCAGCTTAAGGGGGACGGTGGTGACTGAAGCTTTCTTT.

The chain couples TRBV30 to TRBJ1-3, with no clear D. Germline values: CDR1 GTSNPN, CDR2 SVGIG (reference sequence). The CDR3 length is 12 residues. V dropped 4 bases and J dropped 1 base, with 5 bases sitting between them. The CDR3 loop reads CAWKESGNTIYF. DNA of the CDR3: TGTGCCTGGAAAGAATCTGGAAACACCATATATTTT.

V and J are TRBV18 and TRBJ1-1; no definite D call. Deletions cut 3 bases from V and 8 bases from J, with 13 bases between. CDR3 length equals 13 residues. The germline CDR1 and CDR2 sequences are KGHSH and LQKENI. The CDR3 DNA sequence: TGTGCCAGCTCACCCCCGGGCCACTGGGAAGCTTTCTTT. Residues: CASSPPGHWEAFF.

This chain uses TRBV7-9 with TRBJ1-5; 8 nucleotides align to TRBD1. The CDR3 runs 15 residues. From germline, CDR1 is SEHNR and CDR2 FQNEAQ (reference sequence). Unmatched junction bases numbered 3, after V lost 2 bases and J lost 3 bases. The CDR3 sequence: CASSLQGALNQPQHF. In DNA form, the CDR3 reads TGTGCCAGCAGCTTACAGGGGGCCCTCAATCAGCCCCAGCATTTT.

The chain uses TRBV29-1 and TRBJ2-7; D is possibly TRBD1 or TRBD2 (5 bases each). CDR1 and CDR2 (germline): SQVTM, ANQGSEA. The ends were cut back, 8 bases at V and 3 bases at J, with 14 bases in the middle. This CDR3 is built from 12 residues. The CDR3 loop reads CSIRMGDYEQYF. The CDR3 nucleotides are TGCAGCATACGAATGGGGGACTACGAGCAGTACTTC.

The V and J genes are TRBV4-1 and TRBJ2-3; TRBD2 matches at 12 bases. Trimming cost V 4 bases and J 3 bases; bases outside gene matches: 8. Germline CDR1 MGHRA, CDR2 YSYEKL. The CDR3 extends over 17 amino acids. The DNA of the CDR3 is TGCGCCAGCAGCCCAGGACTAGCGGGATTAATGACAGATACGCAGTATTTT. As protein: CASSPGLAGLMTDTQYF.

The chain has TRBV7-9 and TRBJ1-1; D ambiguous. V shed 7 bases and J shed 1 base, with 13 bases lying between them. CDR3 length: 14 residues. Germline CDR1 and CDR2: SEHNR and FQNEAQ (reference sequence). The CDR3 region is CASTEREGNTEAFF. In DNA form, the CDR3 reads TGTGCCAGCACCGAACGGGAGGGGAACACTGAAGCTTTCTTT.

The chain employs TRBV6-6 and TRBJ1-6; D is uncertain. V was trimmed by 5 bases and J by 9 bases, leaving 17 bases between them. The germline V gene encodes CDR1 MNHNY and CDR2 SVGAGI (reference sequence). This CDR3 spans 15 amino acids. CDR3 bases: TGTGCCAGCAGTGAGCTGTACACCTCTTTTTCACCCCTCCACTTT. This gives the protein CASSELYTSFSPLHF.

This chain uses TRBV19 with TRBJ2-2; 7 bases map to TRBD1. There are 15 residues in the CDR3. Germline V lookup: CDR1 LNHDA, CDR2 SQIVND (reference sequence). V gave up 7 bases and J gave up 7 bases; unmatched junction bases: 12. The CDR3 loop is CASTSRTGGIGELFF. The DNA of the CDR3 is TGTGCCAGTACCTCCAGGACAGGTGGTATCGGGGAGCTGTTTTTT.

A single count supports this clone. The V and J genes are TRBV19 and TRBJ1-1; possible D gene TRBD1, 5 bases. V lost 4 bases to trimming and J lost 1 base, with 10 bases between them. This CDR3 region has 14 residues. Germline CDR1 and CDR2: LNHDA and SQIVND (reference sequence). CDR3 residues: CASSSLGGNTEAFF. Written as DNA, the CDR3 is TGTGCCAGTAGTAGTTTGGGGGGGAACACTGAAGCTTTCTTT.

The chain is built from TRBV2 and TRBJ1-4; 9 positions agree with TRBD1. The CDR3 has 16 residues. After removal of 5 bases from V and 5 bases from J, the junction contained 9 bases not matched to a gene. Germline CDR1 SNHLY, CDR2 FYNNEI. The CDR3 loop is CASSLNPGTGNEKLFF. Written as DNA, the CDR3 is TGTGCCAGCAGTCTAAACCCCGGGACAGGGAATGAAAAACTGTTTTTT. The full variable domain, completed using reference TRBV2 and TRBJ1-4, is EPEVTQTPSHQVTQMGQEVILRCVPISNHLYFYWYRQILGQKVEFLVSFYNNEISEKSEIFDDQFSVERPDGSNFTLKIRSTKLEDSAMYFCASSLNPGTGNEKLFFGSGTQLSVL.

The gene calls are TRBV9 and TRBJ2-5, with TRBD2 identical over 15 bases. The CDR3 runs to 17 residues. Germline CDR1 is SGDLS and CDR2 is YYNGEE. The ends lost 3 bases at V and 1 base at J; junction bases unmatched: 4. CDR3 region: CASSDGTSGGTQETQYF. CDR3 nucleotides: TGTGCCAGCAGCGACGGGACTAGCGGGGGGACCCAAGAGACCCAGTACTTC.

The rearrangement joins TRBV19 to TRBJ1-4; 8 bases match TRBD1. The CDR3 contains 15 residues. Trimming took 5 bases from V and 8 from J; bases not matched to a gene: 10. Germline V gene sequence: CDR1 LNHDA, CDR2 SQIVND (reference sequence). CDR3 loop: CASSSLTGAREKLFF. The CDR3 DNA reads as TGTGCCAGTAGTTCACTGACAGGGGCGCGGGAAAAACTGTTTTTT.

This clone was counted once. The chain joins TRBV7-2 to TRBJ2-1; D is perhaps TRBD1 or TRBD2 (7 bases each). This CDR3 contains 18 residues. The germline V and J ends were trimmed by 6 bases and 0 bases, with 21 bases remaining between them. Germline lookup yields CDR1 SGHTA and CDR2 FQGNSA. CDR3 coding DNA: TGTGCCAGCAGTCTCAGGGGGGGGAGCGATAGCTCCTACAATGAGCAGTTCTTC. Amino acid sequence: CASSLRGGSDSSYNEQFF.

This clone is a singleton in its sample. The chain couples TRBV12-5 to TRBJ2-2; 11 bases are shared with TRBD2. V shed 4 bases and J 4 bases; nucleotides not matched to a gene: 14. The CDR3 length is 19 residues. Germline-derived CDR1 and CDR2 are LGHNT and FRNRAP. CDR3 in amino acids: CASGSRVTSGSVSTGELFF. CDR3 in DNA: TGTGCTAGTGGTTCCCGCGTAACTAGCGGGAGCGTTAGCACCGGGGAGCTGTTTTTT. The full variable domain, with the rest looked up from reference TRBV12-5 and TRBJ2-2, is DARVTQTPRHKVTEMGQEVTMRCQPILGHNTVFWYRQTMMQGLELLAYFRNRAPLDDSGMPKDRFSAEMPDATLATLKIQPSEPRDSAVYFCASGSRVTSGSVSTGELFFGEGSRLTVL.

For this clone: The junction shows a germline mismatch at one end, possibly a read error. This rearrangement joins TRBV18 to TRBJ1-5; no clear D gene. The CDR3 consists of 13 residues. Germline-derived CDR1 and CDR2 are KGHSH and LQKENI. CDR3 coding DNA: TGTGCCAGCTCACCTCCAAGCAGTCAGCCCCAGCATTTT. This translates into CASSPPSSQPQHF.

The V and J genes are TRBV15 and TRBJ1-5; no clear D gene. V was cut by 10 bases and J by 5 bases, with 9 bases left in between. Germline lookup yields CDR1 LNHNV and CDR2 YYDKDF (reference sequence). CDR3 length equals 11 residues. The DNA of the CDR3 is TGTGCCAAGATGAGGGATCAGCCCCAGCATTTT. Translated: CAKMRDQPQHF.

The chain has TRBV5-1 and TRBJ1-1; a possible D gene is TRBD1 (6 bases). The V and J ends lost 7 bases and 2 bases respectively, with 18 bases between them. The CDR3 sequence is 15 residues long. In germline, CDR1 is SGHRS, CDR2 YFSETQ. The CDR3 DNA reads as TGCGCCAGCTCCCAAGCGGGACACAGCAACACTGAAGCTTTCTTT. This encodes CASSQAGHSNTEAFF.

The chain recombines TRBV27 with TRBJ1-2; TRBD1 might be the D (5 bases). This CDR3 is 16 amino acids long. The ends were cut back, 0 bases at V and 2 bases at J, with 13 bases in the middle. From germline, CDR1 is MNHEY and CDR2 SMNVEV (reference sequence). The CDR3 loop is CASSLSGQTVNYGYTF. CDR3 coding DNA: TGTGCCAGCAGTTTATCGGGGCAGACTGTCAACTATGGCTACACCTTC.

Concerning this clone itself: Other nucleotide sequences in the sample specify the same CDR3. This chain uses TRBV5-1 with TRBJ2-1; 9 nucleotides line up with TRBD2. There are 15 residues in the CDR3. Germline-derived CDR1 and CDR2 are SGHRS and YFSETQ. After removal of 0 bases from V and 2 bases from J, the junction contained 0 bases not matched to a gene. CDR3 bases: TGCGCCAGCAGCTTGGTAGCGGGAGCCTACAATGAGCAGTTCTTC. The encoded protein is CASSLVAGAYNEQFF.

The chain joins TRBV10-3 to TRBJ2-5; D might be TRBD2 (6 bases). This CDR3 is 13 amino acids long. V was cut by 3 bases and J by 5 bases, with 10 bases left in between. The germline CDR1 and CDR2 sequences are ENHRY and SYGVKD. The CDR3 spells CAISDGTSETQYF. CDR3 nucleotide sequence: TGTGCCATCAGTGATGGGACTTCTGAGACCCAGTACTTC.

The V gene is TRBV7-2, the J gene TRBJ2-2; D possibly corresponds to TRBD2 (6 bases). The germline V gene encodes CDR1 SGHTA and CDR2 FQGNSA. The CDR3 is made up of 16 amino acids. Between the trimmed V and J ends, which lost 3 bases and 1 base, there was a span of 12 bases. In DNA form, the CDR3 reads TGTGCCAGCAGCTTGGGGCGGGGCCTGAACACCGGGGAGCTGTTTTTT. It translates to CASSLGRGLNTGELFF.